Listed here are 21 T cell receptor beta chains from one sample, sequenced in a study of T cells after posttransplantation cyclophosphamide. The data were produced by immunoSEQ multiplex PCR, yet TCRdb's version contains in-frame clones alone and is incomplete. There are thousands of clones in the sample, none observed a single time. A marrow graft followed busulfan-fludarabine conditioning, with cyclophosphamide on days +3 and +4. The sequences come from PBMCs, collected after allogeneic stem cell transplant with posttransplant cyclophosphamide. The receptors shown here come from a male patient under 35 who received an allogeneic stem cell transplant from an unrelated donor, was CMV-positive, and had acute and chronic GVHD. Some T cells may originate from the graft donor.

This clone was seen at least ten times. J is TRBJ2-7 and V is TRBV15; D may be TRBD1 (6 bases). The CDR3 spans 14 residues. V lost 5 bases and J lost 6, with 17 bases in between. Germline V CDR1 and CDR2: LNHNV, YYDKDF (reference sequence). The CDR3 region has the DNA TGTGCCACCAGCCACGCGGACAGCCCGGGCGAGCAGTACGTC. Translating gives CATSHADSPGEQYV.

This clone has at least ten counts. V usage is TRBV5-1 and J usage is TRBJ1-5; a possible D gene is TRBD1 (6 bases). Trimming stripped 0 bases from V and 7 bases from J, with 8 bases between. The CDR3 sequence is 13 residues long. Germline loops: CDR1 SGHRS, CDR2 YFSETQ. As DNA, the CDR3 is TGCGCCAGCAGCTTGGGGCAGGGGCAGCCCCAGCATTTT. It encodes CASSLGQGQPQHF. Full variable domain (outside the CDR3, taken from reference TRBV5-1 and TRBJ1-5): KAGVTQTPRYLIKTRGQQVTLSCSPISGHRSVSWYQQTPGQGLQFLFEYFSETQRNKGNFPGRFSGRQFSNSRSEMNVSTLELGDSALYLCASSLGQGQPQHFGDGTRLSIL.

This clone came up many times. The CDR3 DNA follows: TGCGCCAGCAGCCCGGGGGGAGGGGGCACTGAAGCTTTCTTT. Protein: CASSPGGGGTEAFF. The chain links TRBV5-1 to TRBJ1-1; possibly TRBD1 for D (6 bases). The CDR3 is 14 residues long. Germline V CDR1 and CDR2: SGHRS, YFSETQ. Trimming stripped 4 bases from V and 4 bases from J, with 14 bases between.

This clone has ten or more counts. J is TRBJ2-1 and V is TRBV11-2, with 8 bases matching TRBD1. Trimming at V came to 4 bases and at J to 5 bases, leaving 7 bases not matched to a gene. Germline values: CDR1 SGHAT, CDR2 FQNNGV. The CDR3 is 15 amino acids. The CDR3: CASSSTGGKDNEQFF. The CDR3 coding sequence is TGTGCCAGCAGCTCTACAGGGGGTAAGGACAATGAGCAGTTCTTC.

This clone appeared many times. The V call is TRBV11-2, the J call TRBJ1-5, with D perhaps TRBD1 (6 bases). V gave up 5 bases and J gave up 13 bases, with 24 bases separating them. Germline assignment: CDR1 SGHAT and CDR2 FQNNGV. The CDR3 runs 15 residues. CDR3 region: CASSRWAGGLVDQHF. Written as DNA, the CDR3 is TGTGCCAGCAGCCGATGGGCGGGGGGCCTCGTGGATCAGCATTTT. Looking up the rest from reference TRBV11-2 and TRBJ1-5 gives the full variable domain: EAGVAQSPRYKIIEKRQSVAFWCNPISGHATLYWYQQILGQGPKLLIQFQNNGVVDDSQLPKDRFSAERLKGVDSTLKIQPAKLEDSAVYLCASSRWAGGLVDQHFGDGTRLSIL.

This clone was picked up many times. This chain uses TRBV27 with TRBJ1-5; tentatively, D is TRBD1 (5 bases). This CDR3 has 18 amino acids. Germline V gene sequence: CDR1 MNHEY, CDR2 SMNVEV (reference sequence). V lost 5 bases to trimming and J lost 2 bases, with 22 bases between them. DNA of the CDR3: TGTGCCAGCAGTCGGGGCGGGGCGTTCCGGGTCGGCAATCAGCCCCAGCATTTT. Its translation: CASSRGGAFRVGNQPQHF.

This clone was detected many times. The V and J genes are TRBV5-1 and TRBJ2-7; a weak D match, TRBD1 (6 bases). The CDR3 covers 12 residues. Trimming cost V 5 bases and J 0 bases, with 6 bases left between them. CDR1 SGHRS and CDR2 YFSETQ come from the germline V gene. CDR3 amino acids: CASRDSSYEQYF. The CDR3 DNA is TGCGCCAGCAGGGACAGCTCCTACGAGCAGTACTTC.

This clone was picked up many times. The chain uses TRBV21-1 and TRBJ2-7; TRBD2 reflects the table's D call only, with no check against the DNA. TRBV21-1 is designated a pseudogene. The CDR3 has 12 residues. In DNA form, the CDR3 reads TGTGCCAGCAGCAATGCCAACTACGAGCAGTACGTC. It is translated as CASSNANYEQYV.

This clone was picked up many times. V gene TRBV11-2 combines with J gene TRBJ1-6, with D tentatively TRBD1 (5 bases). Trimming shortened V by 0 bases and J by 7 bases, and 13 bases separated the two germline ends. Germline V gives CDR1 SGHAT, CDR2 FQNNGV. The CDR3 is 16 residues long. The CDR3 bases are TGTGCCAGCAGCTTAGAGGGAGCGGGGGGAAATTCACCCCTCCACTTT. Translation: CASSLEGAGGNSPLHF.

This clone appeared many times. The rearrangement joins TRBV5-5 to TRBJ2-2, with a tentative D call TRBD2 (6 bases). Germline CDR1 SGHKS, CDR2 YYEKEE (reference sequence). V was pared by 0 bases and J by 6 bases, with 9 bases between. The CDR3 length is 14 residues. This chain's CDR3 is CASSLVGGAGELFF. CDR3 sequence (DNA): TGTGCCAGCAGCTTGGTGGGGGGTGCCGGGGAGCTGTTTTTT.

Many counts were recorded for this clone. J is TRBJ2-1 and V is TRBV4-2, with a possible D match to TRBD2 (5 bases). This CDR3 contains 16 residues. Trimming pared 0 bases from V and 7 bases from J, leaving 16 bases between. Germline CDR1 reads LGHNA; CDR2 reads YNFKEQ. The CDR3: CASSQDPGSSSNEQFF. The CDR3 nucleotides read TGTGCCAGCAGCCAAGATCCAGGTTCTAGCAGTAATGAGCAGTTCTTC.

This chain connects TRBV2 to TRBJ2-1, with D uncertain. Germline loops: CDR1 SNHLY, CDR2 FYNNEI. The CDR3 covers 14 residues. V lost 3 bases, J lost 5 bases, and 11 bases lay in between. CDR3 amino acids: CASSDQFSNNEQFF. The DNA of the CDR3 is TGTGCCAGCAGTGACCAGTTCAGTAACAATGAGCAGTTCTTC.

This clone was found many times. This chain uses TRBV5-1 with TRBJ2-3; TRBD2 matches 9 bases. This CDR3 contains 17 residues. Trimming removed 0 bases from V and 0 bases from J; junction bases left unmatched: 5. Germline V gene data show CDR1 as SGHRS and CDR2 as YFSETQ. CDR3 in DNA: TGCGCCAGCAGCTTGGGGCCTAGCGGGACTAGCACAGATACGCAGTATTTT. It is translated as CASSLGPSGTSTDTQYF.

This clone was seen ten or more times. The chain joins TRBV7-2 to TRBJ2-5; TRBD2 matches at 8 bases. This CDR3 has 15 residues. V lost 5 bases and J lost 5; bases outside the gene matches: 10. Germline loops: CDR1 SGHTA, CDR2 FQGNSA. The CDR3 DNA reads as TGTGCCAGCAGCCTAGAGAGCGGGGGAGGGGAGACCCAGTACTTC. Protein product: CASSLESGGGETQYF.

This clone has a count of ten or more. The chain links TRBV5-1 to TRBJ1-2, with D perhaps TRBD1 (6 bases). V was cut by 4 bases and J by 2 bases, with 15 bases left in between. Germline V gene sequence: CDR1 SGHRS, CDR2 YFSETQ. The CDR3 extends over 15 amino acids. DNA of the CDR3: TGCGCCAGCAGCCTCGACGACAGGCGGAACTATGGCTACACCTTC. Translating gives CASSLDDRRNYGYTF.

In this sample, this clone turned up many times. The V gene is TRBV6-5, the J gene TRBJ2-7; TRBD2 agrees at 8 bases. V gave up 6 bases and J gave up 3 bases; unmatched junction bases: 10. CDR3 length: 15 residues. Germline V CDR1 and CDR2: MNHEY, SVGAGI. CDR3 nucleotides: TGTGCCAGCAGCCCACCGGGGGGGCTCGGCTACGAGCAGTACTTC. Its translation is CASSPPGGLGYEQYF.

This clone has ten or more counts. This sequence joins TRBV6-5 and TRBJ1-4; D gene uncertain. Between the trimmed V and J ends, which lost 0 bases and 2 bases, there was a span of 7 bases. This CDR3 comprises 15 residues. Germline V gives CDR1 MNHEY, CDR2 SVGAGI. CDR3 amino acids: CASSYSPGTNEKLFF. The CDR3 bases are TGTGCCAGCAGTTACTCGCCGGGGACTAATGAAAAACTGTTTTTT.

This clone was observed at least ten times. The CDR3 DNA is TGTGCCAGCAACCCCCCGGGACTAGAGTTAGATACGCAGTATTTT. Translation gives CASNPPGLELDTQYF. The chain has TRBV2 and TRBJ2-3; 8 nucleotides agree with TRBD2. V lost 7 bases, J lost 5 bases, and 11 bases stayed unmatched. This CDR3 comprises 15 residues. Germline lookup yields CDR1 SNHLY and CDR2 FYNNEI.

This clone has ten or more counts. This chain links TRBV29-1 with TRBJ1-4; D is ambiguous. The CDR3 has 13 amino acids. Germline assignment: CDR1 SQVTM and CDR2 ANQGSEA. V was cut by 2 bases and J by 8 bases, with 12 bases left in between. The CDR3: CSVEHPGGEKLFF. The CDR3 nucleotides read TGCAGCGTTGAACATCCAGGAGGGGAAAAACTGTTTTTT.

This clone was detected ten times or more. The genes are TRBV19 and TRBJ1-1, with TRBD1 matching 11 bases. V dropped 7 bases and J dropped 4; count of bases not matched to a gene: 11. CDR1 is LNHDA, CDR2 SQIVND, per germline (reference sequence). This CDR3 is built from 16 residues. The CDR3 protein is CASNPRTGGDGTEAFF. The CDR3 DNA follows: TGTGCCAGTAATCCTCGGACAGGGGGCGATGGCACTGAAGCTTTCTTT.

There are many counts of this clone. V usage is TRBV10-3 and J usage is TRBJ2-2, with 9 bases lining up with TRBD1. This CDR3 is 16 amino acids long. The J segment lost 1 base and the V segment lost 3 bases, leaving 3 bases of the junction unmatched. CDR1 is ENHRY, CDR2 SYGVKD, per germline. CDR3 sequence: CAISDSDRGNTGELFF. DNA for the CDR3: TGTGCCATCAGTGACTCGGACAGGGGGAACACCGGGGAGCTGTTTTTT.